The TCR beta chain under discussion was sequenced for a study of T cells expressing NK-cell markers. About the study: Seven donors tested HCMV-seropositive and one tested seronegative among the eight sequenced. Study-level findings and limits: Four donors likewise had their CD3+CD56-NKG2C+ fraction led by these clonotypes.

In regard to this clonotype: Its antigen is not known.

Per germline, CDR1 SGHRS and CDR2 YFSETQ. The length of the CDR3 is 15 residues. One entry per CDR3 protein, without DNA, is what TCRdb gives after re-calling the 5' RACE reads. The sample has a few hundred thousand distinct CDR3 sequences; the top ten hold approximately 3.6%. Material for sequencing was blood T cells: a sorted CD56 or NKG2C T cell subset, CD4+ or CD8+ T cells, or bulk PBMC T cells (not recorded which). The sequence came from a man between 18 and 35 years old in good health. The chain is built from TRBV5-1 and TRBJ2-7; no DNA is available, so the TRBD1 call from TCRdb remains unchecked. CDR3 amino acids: CASSFLTGSGDEQYF.